This T cell receptor beta chain is drawn from a study of OX40 agonist ivuxolimab in advanced cancers. Here immunoSEQ multiplex PCR was the method, and the copy in TCRdb shows in-frame clones only, minus some. The table has 40,000 to 55,000 clones, about nine tenths seen once; the top ten hold around 28%. A word on this clone: Antigen specificity is unknown.

Overall study findings and caveats: Clonal expansion from baseline to week 6 occurred in both CD4+ and CD8+ T cells.

This clonotype was obtained from an adult with an advanced solid tumor such as melanoma, head and neck, liver or kidney cancer. Sequenced here: CD4+ or CD8+ T cells sorted from blood, sampled in a trial of the OX40 agonist ivuxolimab.

This chain's CDR3 is CSVPREGGDGANVLTF. The CDR3 DNA follows: TGCAGCGTACCTAGGGAGGGAGGTGATGGGGCCAACGTCCTGACTTTC. The chain couples TRBV29-1 to TRBJ2-6; 7 bases map to TRBD2. The CDR3 is 16 amino acids. Germline values: CDR1 SQVTM, CDR2 ANQGSEA. The junction had 11 bases not matched to a gene; V was cut back by 6 bases and J by 3 bases.